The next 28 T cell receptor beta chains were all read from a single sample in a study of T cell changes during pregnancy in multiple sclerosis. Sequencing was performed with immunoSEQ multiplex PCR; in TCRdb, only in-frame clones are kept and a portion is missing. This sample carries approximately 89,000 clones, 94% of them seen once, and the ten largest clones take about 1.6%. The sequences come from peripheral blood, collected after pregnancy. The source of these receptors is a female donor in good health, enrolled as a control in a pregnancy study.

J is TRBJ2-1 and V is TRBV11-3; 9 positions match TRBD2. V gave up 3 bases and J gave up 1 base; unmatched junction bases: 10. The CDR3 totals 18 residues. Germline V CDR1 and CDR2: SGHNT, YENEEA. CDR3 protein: CASSLGSSGAFSYNEQFF. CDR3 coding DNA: TGTGCCAGCAGCTTGGGCTCTAGCGGGGCCTTTTCCTACAATGAGCAGTTCTTC.

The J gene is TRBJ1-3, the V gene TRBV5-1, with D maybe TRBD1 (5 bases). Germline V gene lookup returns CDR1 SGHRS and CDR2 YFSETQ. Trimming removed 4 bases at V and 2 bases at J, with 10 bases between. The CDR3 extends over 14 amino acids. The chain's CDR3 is CASSAGQAGNTIYF. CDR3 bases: TGCGCCAGCAGCGCCGGACAAGCTGGAAACACCATATATTTT.

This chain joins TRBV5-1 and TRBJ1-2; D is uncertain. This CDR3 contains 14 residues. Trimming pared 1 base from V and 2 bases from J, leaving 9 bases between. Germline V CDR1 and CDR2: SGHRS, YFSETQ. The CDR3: CASSLRTGNYGYTF. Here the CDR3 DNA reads TGCGCCAGCAGCTTGCGGACGGGGAACTATGGCTACACCTTC.

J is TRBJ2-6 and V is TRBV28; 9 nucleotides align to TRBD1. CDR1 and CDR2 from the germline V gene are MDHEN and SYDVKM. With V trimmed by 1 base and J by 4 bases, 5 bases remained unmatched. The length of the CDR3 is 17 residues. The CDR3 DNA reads TGTGCCAGCAGTTTATTGGGACAGGGAGGAGGGGCCAACGTCCTGACTTTC. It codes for CASSLLGQGGGANVLTF. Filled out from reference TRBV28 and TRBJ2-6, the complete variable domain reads DVKVTQSSRYLVKRTGEKVFLECVQDMDHENMFWYRQDPGLGLRLIYFSYDVKMKEKGDIPEGYSVSREKKERFSLILESASTNQTSMYLCASSLLGQGGGANVLTFGAGSRLTVL.

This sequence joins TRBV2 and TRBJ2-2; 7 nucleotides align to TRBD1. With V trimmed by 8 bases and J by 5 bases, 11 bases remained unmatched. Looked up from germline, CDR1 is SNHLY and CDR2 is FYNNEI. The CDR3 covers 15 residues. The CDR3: CASQLDRVGTGELFF. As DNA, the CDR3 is TGTGCCAGCCAACTAGACAGGGTTGGAACCGGGGAGCTGTTTTTT.

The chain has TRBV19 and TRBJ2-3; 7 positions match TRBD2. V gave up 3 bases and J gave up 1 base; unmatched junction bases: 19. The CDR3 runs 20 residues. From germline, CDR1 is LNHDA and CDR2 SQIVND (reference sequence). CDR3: CASSIFLGWEGDDGTDTQYF. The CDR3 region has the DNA TGTGCCAGTAGTATCTTCCTTGGTTGGGAGGGAGATGATGGCACAGATACGCAGTATTTT.

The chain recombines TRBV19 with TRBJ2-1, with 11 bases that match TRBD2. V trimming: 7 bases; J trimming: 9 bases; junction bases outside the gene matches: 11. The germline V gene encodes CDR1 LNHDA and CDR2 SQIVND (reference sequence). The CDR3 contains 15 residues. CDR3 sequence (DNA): TGTGCCAGTACCCAATTTCCGACTAGCGGGACTGAGCAGTTCTTC. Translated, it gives CASTQFPTSGTEQFF. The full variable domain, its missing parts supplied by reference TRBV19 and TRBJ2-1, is DGGITQSPKYLFRKEGQNVTLSCEQNLNHDAMYWYRQDPGQGLRLIYYSQIVNDFQKGDIAEGYSVSREKKESFPLTVTSAQKNPTAFYLCASTQFPTSGTEQFFGPGTRLTVL.

CDR3 coding DNA: TGTGCCAGCAGCCCGGGACAGGGGAACACTGAAGCTTTCTTT. It is translated as CASSPGQGNTEAFF. The V call is TRBV6-1, the J call TRBJ1-1, with 9 bases that match TRBD1. Losses at the gene ends were 6 bases for V and 1 base for J; bases not matched to a gene: 3. Germline CDR1 and CDR2: MNHNS and SASEGT. There are 14 residues in the CDR3.

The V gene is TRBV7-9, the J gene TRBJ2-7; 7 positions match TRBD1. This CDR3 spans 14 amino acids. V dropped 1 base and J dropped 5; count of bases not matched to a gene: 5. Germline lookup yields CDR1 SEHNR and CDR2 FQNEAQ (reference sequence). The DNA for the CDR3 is TGTGCCAGCAGCTTAGGGGTACAGGGGAACGAGCAGTACTTC. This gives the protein CASSLGVQGNEQYF.

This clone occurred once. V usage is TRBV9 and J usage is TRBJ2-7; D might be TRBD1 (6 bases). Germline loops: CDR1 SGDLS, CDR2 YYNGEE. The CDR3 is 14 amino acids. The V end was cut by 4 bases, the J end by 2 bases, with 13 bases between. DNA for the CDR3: TGTGCCAGCAGCCCCAGGGACACCACCTACGAGCAGTACTTC. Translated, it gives CASSPRDTTYEQYF.

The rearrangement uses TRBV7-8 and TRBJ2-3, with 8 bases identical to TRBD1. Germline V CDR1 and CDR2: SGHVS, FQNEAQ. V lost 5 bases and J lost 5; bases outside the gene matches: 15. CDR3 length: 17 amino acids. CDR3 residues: CASSGTASGGAKDTQYF. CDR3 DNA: TGTGCCAGCAGCGGAACCGCATCAGGGGGCGCGAAAGATACGCAGTATTTT. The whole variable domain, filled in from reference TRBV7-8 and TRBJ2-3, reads GAGVSQSPRYKVAKRGQDVALRCDPISGHVSLFWYQQALGQGPEFLTYFQNEAQLDKSGLPSDRFFAERPEGSVSTLKIQRTQQEDSAVYLCASSGTASGGAKDTQYFGPGTRLTVL.

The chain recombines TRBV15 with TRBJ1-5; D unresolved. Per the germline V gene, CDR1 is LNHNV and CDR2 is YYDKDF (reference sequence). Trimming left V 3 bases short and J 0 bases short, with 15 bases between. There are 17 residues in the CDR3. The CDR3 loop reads CATSSGSTTYSNQPQHF. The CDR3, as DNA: TGTGCCACCAGCAGTGGATCAACTACTTATAGCAATCAGCCCCAGCATTTT.

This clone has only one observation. The CDR3 coding sequence is TGTGCCAGTAGTATAGATCGCGGGCTTTCCTACGAGCAGTACTTC. Its translation is CASSIDRGLSYEQYF. The chain couples TRBV19 to TRBJ2-7; a weak D match, TRBD2 (5 bases). Germline V gives CDR1 LNHDA, CDR2 SQIVND (reference sequence). V gave up 0 bases and J gave up 1 base, with 10 bases separating them. The CDR3 length is 15 residues. Drawing the rest from reference TRBV19 and TRBJ2-7, the complete variable domain is DGGITQSPKYLFRKEGQNVTLSCEQNLNHDAMYWYRQDPGQGLRLIYYSQIVNDFQKGDIAEGYSVSREKKESFPLTVTSAQKNPTAFYLCASSIDRGLSYEQYFGPGTRLTVT.

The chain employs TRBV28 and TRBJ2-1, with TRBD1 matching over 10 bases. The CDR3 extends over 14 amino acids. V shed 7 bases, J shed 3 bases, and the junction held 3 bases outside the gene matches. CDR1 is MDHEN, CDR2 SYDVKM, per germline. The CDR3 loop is CASNGQGDYNEQFF. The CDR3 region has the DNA TGTGCCAGCAATGGACAGGGGGACTACAATGAGCAGTTCTTC.

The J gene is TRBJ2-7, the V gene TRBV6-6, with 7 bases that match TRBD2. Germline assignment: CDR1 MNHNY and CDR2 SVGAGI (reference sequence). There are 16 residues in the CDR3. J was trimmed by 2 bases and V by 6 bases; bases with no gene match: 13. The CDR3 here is CASSLGAGEPPYEQYF. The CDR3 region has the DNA TGTGCCAGCAGCTTAGGGGCGGGAGAGCCGCCCTACGAGCAGTACTTC.

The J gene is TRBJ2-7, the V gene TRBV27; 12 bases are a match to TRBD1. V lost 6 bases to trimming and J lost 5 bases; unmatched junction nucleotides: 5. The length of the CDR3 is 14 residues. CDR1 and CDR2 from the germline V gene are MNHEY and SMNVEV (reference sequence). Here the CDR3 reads CASSTGTGGNEQYF. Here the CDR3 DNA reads TGTGCCAGCAGCACCGGGACAGGGGGCAACGAGCAGTACTTC.

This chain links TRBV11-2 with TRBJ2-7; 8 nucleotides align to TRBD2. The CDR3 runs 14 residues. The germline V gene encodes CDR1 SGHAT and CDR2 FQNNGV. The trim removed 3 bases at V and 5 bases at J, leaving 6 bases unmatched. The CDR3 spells CASSFTSGEDEQYF. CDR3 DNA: TGTGCCAGCAGCTTCACTAGCGGAGAGGACGAGCAGTACTTC.

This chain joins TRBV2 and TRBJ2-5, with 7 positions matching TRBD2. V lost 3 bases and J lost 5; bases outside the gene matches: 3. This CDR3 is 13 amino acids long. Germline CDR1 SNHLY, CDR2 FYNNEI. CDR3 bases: TGTGCCAGCAGTGAGGGGGGGACGGAGACCCAGTACTTC. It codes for CASSEGGTETQYF.

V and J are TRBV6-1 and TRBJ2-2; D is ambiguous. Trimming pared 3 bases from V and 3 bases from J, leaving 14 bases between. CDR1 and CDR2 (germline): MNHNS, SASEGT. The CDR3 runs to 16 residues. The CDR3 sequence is CASSDSAAGDTGELFF. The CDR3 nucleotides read TGTGCCAGCAGTGACAGTGCGGCTGGCGACACCGGGGAGCTGTTTTTT.

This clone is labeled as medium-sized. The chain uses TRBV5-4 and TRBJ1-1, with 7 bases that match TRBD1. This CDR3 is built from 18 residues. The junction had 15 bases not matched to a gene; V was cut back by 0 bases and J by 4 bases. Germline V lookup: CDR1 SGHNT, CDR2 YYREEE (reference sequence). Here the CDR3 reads CASSLATIRGLLSTEAFF. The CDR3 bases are TGTGCCAGCAGCTTGGCCACGATAAGGGGGCTCCTAAGCACTGAAGCTTTCTTT.

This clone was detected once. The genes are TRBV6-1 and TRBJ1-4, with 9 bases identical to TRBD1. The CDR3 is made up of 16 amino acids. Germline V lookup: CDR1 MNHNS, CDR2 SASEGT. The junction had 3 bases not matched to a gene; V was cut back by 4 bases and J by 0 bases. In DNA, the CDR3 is TGTGCCAGCAGTGCGCGGGACAGGGCAACTAATGAAAAACTGTTTTTT. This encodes CASSARDRATNEKLFF.

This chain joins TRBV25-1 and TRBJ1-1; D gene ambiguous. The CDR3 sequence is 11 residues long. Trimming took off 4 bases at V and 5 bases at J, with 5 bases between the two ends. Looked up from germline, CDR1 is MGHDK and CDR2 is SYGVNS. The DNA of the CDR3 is TGTGCCAGCAGTGTGAGTACTGAAGCTTTCTTT. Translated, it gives CASSVSTEAFF.

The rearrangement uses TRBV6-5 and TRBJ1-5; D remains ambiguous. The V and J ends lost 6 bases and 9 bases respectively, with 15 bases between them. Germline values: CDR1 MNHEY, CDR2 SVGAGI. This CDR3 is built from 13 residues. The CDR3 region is CASRAGFLAPQHF. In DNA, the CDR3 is TGTGCCAGCAGGGCCGGGTTCCTCGCGCCCCAGCATTTT.

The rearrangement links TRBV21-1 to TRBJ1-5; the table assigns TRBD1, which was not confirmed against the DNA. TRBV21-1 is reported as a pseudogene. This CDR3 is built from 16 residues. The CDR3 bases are TGTGCCAGCAGCCAGCCCACAGTATATAGCAATCAGCCCCAGCATTTT. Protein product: CASSQPTVYSNQPQHF.

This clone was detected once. CDR3 DNA: TGTGCCAGCAGTTTCGGGACTGAAGCTAACTATGGCTACACCTTC. This translates into CASSFGTEANYGYTF. This sequence joins TRBV27 and TRBJ1-2; D perhaps matches TRBD1 (5 bases). The CDR3 extends over 15 amino acids. In germline, CDR1 is MNHEY, CDR2 SMNVEV (reference sequence). V lost 3 bases to trimming and J lost 0 bases, with 11 bases between them.

The CDR3 spells CASSQDLLAGISSYNEQFF. The CDR3 nucleotides are TGTGCCAGCAGCCAAGATCTGCTAGCGGGAATAAGCTCCTACAATGAGCAGTTCTTC. This chain joins TRBV4-2 and TRBJ2-1, with 9 bases identical to TRBD2. The length of the CDR3 is 19 residues. J was trimmed by 0 bases and V by 0 bases; bases with no gene match: 9. Germline V CDR1 and CDR2: LGHNA, YNFKEQ.

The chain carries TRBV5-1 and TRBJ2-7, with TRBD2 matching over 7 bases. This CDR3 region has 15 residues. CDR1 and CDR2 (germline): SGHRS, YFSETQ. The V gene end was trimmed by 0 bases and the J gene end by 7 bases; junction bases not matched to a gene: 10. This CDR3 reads CASSLEVGQRGEQYF. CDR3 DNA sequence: TGCGCCAGCAGCTTGGAGGTGGGCCAGCGGGGTGAGCAGTACTTC.

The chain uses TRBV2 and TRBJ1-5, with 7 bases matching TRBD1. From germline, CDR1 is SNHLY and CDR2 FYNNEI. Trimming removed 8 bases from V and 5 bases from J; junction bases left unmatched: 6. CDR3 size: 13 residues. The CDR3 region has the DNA TGTGCCAGCGCCAGCCAGGGGGATCAGCCCCAGCATTTT. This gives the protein CASASQGDQPQHF.